One and the same sample provided the 9 T cell receptor beta chains below, sequenced in a study of blood T cell repertoires in COVID-19. Data came from immunoSEQ multiplex PCR; TCRdb stores just in-frame clones and leaves some out. Among 14,000 or so clones listed, approximately 92% were seen once. Sequencing used peripheral blood. These receptors were collected from a human donor in a cohort sampled during active COVID-19.

This rearrangement joins TRBV9 to TRBJ2-5, with D tentatively TRBD2 (7 bases). Trimming took 1 base from V and 1 from J, leaving 11 bases between them. In germline, CDR1 is SGDLS, CDR2 YYNGEE. This CDR3 region has 15 residues. CDR3 coding DNA: TGTGCCAGCAGCGTAACGGGGGGCCTCCAAGAGACCCAGTACTTC. Amino acids: CASSVTGGLQETQYF.

This clone was found a few times. The V gene is TRBV24-1, the J gene TRBJ2-6; TRBD1 agrees at 8 bases. Germline assignment: CDR1 KGHDR and CDR2 SFDVKD. Trimming took 9 bases from V and 0 from J; bases not matched to a gene: 12. The CDR3 is 18 amino acids. CDR3 coding DNA: TGTGCCACCGCCCCAGGGGGCTTCTCTCTCTCTGGGGCCAACGTCCTGACTTTC. Residues: CATAPGGFSLSGANVLTF.

The gene calls are TRBV7-2 and TRBJ1-2, with TRBD1 matching 8 bases. The CDR3 consists of 15 residues. V shed 6 bases, J shed 4 bases, and the junction held 10 bases outside the gene matches. CDR1 is SGHTA and CDR2 is FQGNSA in the germline V gene. The CDR3 spells CASRLQPGGPYGYTF. CDR3 coding DNA: TGTGCCAGCAGACTGCAGCCAGGGGGCCCCTATGGCTACACCTTC.

The rearrangement uses TRBV10-3 and TRBJ1-1; D unclear. Germline V lookup: CDR1 ENHRY, CDR2 SYGVKD. V lost 7 bases and J lost 3, with 12 bases in between. The CDR3 sequence is 13 residues long. As DNA, the CDR3 is TGTGCCATCAAAGAGGGAGGGCACACTGAAGCTTTCTTT. It encodes CAIKEGGHTEAFF.

The CDR3 region has the DNA TGCAGTGCTAGTGATCGCGTGGAGCCACCTACTGAAGCTTTCTTT. It translates to CSASDRVEPPTEAFF. V usage is TRBV20-1 and J usage is TRBJ1-1; no reliable D call. This CDR3 contains 15 residues. In germline, CDR1 is DFQATT, CDR2 SNEGSKA (reference sequence). V was shortened by 3 bases and J by 5 bases, with 19 bases between the two germline ends.

This clone was counted only a few times. The rearrangement uses TRBV7-8 and TRBJ1-1; D unresolved. CDR3 length: 14 amino acids. Germline CDR1 and CDR2: SGHVS and FQNEAQ. Trimming left V 0 bases short and J 8 bases short, with 13 bases between. CDR3 DNA: TGTGCCAGCAGCTTAGCTAGAATCCCAGCGGAAGCTTTCTTT. Protein: CASSLARIPAEAFF. Full variable domain (remainder filled in from reference TRBV7-8 and TRBJ1-1): GAGVSQSPRYKVAKRGQDVALRCDPISGHVSLFWYQQALGQGPEFLTYFQNEAQLDKSGLPSDRFFAERPEGSVSTLKIQRTQQEDSAVYLCASSLARIPAEAFFGQGTRLTVV.

V and J are TRBV25-1 and TRBJ1-4; 8 nucleotides line up with TRBD1. Germline assignment: CDR1 MGHDK and CDR2 SYGVNS. The CDR3 covers 13 residues. The ends lost 2 bases at V and 14 bases at J; junction bases unmatched: 7. CDR3 DNA: TGTGCCAGCAGTGAAGCCGGACAGGGTCGGCTGTTTTTT. Protein product: CASSEAGQGRLFF.

CDR3 bases: TGTGCCAGCAGCCAACCGGGAAGCTATGGCTACACCTTC. Protein product: CASSQPGSYGYTF. V is TRBV6-2 or TRBV6-3 and J is TRBJ1-2; D unresolved. CDR3 length: 13 amino acids. Germline V gene sequence: CDR1 MNHEY, CDR2 SVGEGT. The germline V and J ends were trimmed by 6 bases and 4 bases, with 12 bases remaining between them.

This clone was picked up one time. V is TRBV15 and J is TRBJ1-2, with 8 bases lining up with TRBD1. CDR1 LNHNV and CDR2 YYDKDF come from the germline V gene (reference sequence). The CDR3 is made up of 17 amino acids. Germline trimming cut 0 bases from V and 4 bases from J; bases unmatched to any gene: 10. CDR3 sequence: CATSRDFSTGVSYGYTF. The CDR3 DNA follows: TGTGCCACCAGCAGAGATTTTTCGACAGGGGTCAGCTATGGCTACACCTTC.